Listed below are T cell receptor beta chains from one sample, sequenced in a study of memory CD4+ T cells and cytomegalovirus serostatus. Measured with immunoSEQ multiplex PCR; TCRdb has only the in-frame clones, and not every one. The profile shows approximately 56,000 clones, 82% of them singletons. What was sequenced was memory CD4+ T cells from blood. These receptors were obtained from an adult in good health and CMV-seronegative. Both conserved end residues are part of each CDR3. The order of the fields is clone size, V gene, D gene, J gene, CDR3 DNA, CDR3 protein. The D gene is left open where the match is weak. Where a row states a size, it is once, few, many or the class of an expanded clone; other rows omit it.

.	TRBV5-1	TRBD2	TRBJ2-5	TGCGCCAGCATGATTAGCGGGTCCCAAGAGACCCAGTACTTC	CASMISGSQETQYF
.	TRBV6-5	.	TRBJ1-2	TGTGCCAGCAGTACACCCTCGGATGCTAACTATGGCTACACCTTC	CASSTPSDANYGYTF
once	TRBV5-1	TRBD1	TRBJ1-4	TGCGCCAGCAGCTTGGGCGACAGGGAGGGTGAAAAACTGTTTTTT	CASSLGDREGEKLFF
few	TRBV2	TRBD1	TRBJ1-2	TGTGCCAGCAGTGAGGGAGGACAGGGGATAACCTTC	CASSEGGQGITF
.	TRBV18	TRBD1	TRBJ2-7	TGTGCCAGCTCACAGGGACAGACCTACGAGCAGTACTTC	CASSQGQTYEQYF
.	TRBV5-8	.	TRBJ1-5	TGTGCCAGCAGCTTGGATAGGGATCAGCCCCAGCATTTT	CASSLDRDQPQHF
.	TRBV6-6	TRBD1	TRBJ1-2	TGTGCCAGCAGACTCGGACAGGGCCCTCTCTATGGCTACACCTTC	CASRLGQGPLYGYTF
.	TRBV7-9	.	TRBJ1-2	TGTGCCAGCAGCTTAGACTCTGGGACGCAGGGTGGCTACACCTTC	CASSLDSGTQGGYTF
.	TRBV29-1	.	TRBJ1-2	TGCAGCGTCCTAGGGGGGAATGGCTACACCTTC	CSVLGGNGYTF
.	TRBV14	.	TRBJ1-4	TGTGCCAGCAGCCTCATCGCGGGACGCCGGATCGGAGAAAAACTGTTTTTT	CASSLIAGRRIGEKLFF
few	TRBV29-1	.	TRBJ1-1	TGCAGCGTTGATGGGGCAGGTCTAATGAACACTGAAGCTTTCTTT	CSVDGAGLMNTEAFF
.	TRBV2	TRBD1	TRBJ1-2	TGTGCCAGCACCCAGGACAGGGGGACTAACTATGGCTACACCTTC	CASTQDRGTNYGYTF
few	TRBV5-1	.	TRBJ2-6	TGCGCCAGCAGGTCGGACGGCTCTGGGGCCAACGTCCTGACTTTC	CASRSDGSGANVLTF
.	TRBV18	TRBD1	TRBJ1-1	TGTGCCAGCTCTCTCCGGACAGGCGAGGACGAAGCTTTCTTT	CASSLRTGEDEAFF
.	TRBV5-1	TRBD1	TRBJ1-2	TGCGCCAGCAGACCTTCTGCCAACCCCGGGACAGGGGGCGGTTATGGCTACACCTTC	CASRPSANPGTGGGYGYTF
few	TRBV2	.	TRBJ1-1	TGTGCCAGCAGATTATCTCAGGGAGTGAACACTGAAGCTTTCTTT	CASRLSQGVNTEAFF
.	TRBV2	.	TRBJ1-5	TGTGCCAGCAGTGGTTGGGAGAGCAATCAGCCCCAGCATTTT	CASSGWESNQPQHF
.	TRBV4-3	.	TRBJ2-3	TGCGCCAGCAGCCTAGGGGCTGAGCGGAGCACAGATACGCAGTATTTT	CASSLGAERSTDTQYF
once	TRBV7-9	.	TRBJ1-1	TGTGCCAGCAGCTTAGCGCTAGGGACGTACACTGAAGCTTTCTTT	CASSLALGTYTEAFF
once	TRBV28	.	TRBJ1-6	TGTGCCAGCAGCCGGATTGACAACTCACCCCTCCACTTT	CASSRIDNSPLHF
.	TRBV4-1	TRBD1	TRBJ1-2	TGCGCCAGCAGCCAAGATAGGGACAGATACTATGGCTACACCTTC	CASSQDRDRYYGYTF
.	TRBV4-3	.	TRBJ2-3	TGCGCCAGCAGCCCGGGGGTGGGCACAGATACGCAGTATTTT	CASSPGVGTDTQYF
.	TRBV7-2	.	TRBJ1-5	TGTGCCAGCAGCTTAGTTCTGCAGGGTCCCCAGCATTTT	CASSLVLQGPQHF
.	TRBV7-3	.	TRBJ2-2	TGTGCCAGCTCCAGGGGGGGGGTGAACACCGGGGAGCTGTTTTTT	CASSRGGVNTGELFF
.	TRBV28	.	TRBJ1-3	TGTGCCAGCAGCCCTTCTGTAACGTTTAGAAACACCATATATTTT	CASSPSVTFRNTIYF
few	TRBV27	.	TRBJ1-1	TGTGCCAGCAGTTATAAGGCAAACACTGAAGCTTTCTTT	CASSYKANTEAFF
.	TRBV28	.	TRBJ2-2	TGTGCCAGCAGTTTATGGGGTCTAGCCCGGGGTCCCGGGGAGCTGTTTTTT	CASSLWGLARGPGELFF
.	TRBV18	.	TRBJ1-5	TGTGCCAGCTCCCCGGGGGAAAGGAACAATCAGCCCCAGCATTTT	CASSPGERNNQPQHF
.	TRBV19	.	TRBJ2-6	TGTGCCAGTAGTATCAGGGGTCCTGACTCTGGGGCCAACGTCCTGACTTTC	CASSIRGPDSGANVLTF
.	TRBV7-3	TRBD1	TRBJ2-1	TGTGCCAGCAGCTTGTACAGGGGTTTCGATGAGCAGTTCTTC	CASSLYRGFDEQFF
once	TRBV30	TRBD1	TRBJ2-3	TGTGCCTGGAGTGGACAGGGCAGGGATACGCAGTATTTT	CAWSGQGRDTQYF
.	TRBV6-5	.	TRBJ2-7	TGTGCCAGCAGGGGGGCCAGGGATCCCTACGAGCAGTACTTC	CASRGARDPYEQYF
.	TRBV29-1	TRBD1	TRBJ1-3	TGCAGCGCGACAGGGACTGGAAACACCATATATTTT	CSATGTGNTIYF
.	TRBV5-1	.	TRBJ2-7	TGCGCCAGCAGCTTGGAGGGCGGGGCAGCAACCTACGAGCAGTACTTC	CASSLEGGAATYEQYF
.	TRBV6-5	.	TRBJ1-1	TGTGCCAGCAGATCCCCGGGGGACACTGAAGCTTTCTTT	CASRSPGDTEAFF
once	TRBV28	.	TRBJ2-7	TGTGCCAGCACCTCCCGCCCAGGGGCCTACGAGCAGTACTTC	CASTSRPGAYEQYF
.	TRBV9	TRBD1	TRBJ1-3	TGTGCCAGCAGCCCTCGAGGCTGGGACAGTCTTTTCTCTGGAAACACCATATATTTT	CASSPRGWDSLFSGNTIYF
.	TRBV7-7	.	TRBJ2-3	TGTGCTAGCAGCTTAGGTGGCGGATCTGGGGGTACGCAGTATTTT	CASSLGGGSGGTQYF
.	TRBV5-1	.	TRBJ1-5	TGCGCCAGCAGCTTGGGTCTGGGGGAGCAGCCCCAGCATTTT	CASSLGLGEQPQHF
few	TRBV19	.	TRBJ1-2	TGTGCCAGTCGCCTGAGGGTGGCTGGTGGCTACACCTTC	CASRLRVAGGYTF
few	TRBV30	.	TRBJ2-2	TGTGCCTGGAAGAATGCGGGGTCCCTCGGGGAGCTGTTTTTT	CAWKNAGSLGELFF
.	TRBV6-5	TRBD1	TRBJ1-2	TGTGCCAGCAGAACAAGGACAGGGCCCTATGGCTACACCTTC	CASRTRTGPYGYTF
.	TRBV5-1	TRBD2	TRBJ2-3	TGCGCCAGCAGCTTGGGCAGCGGGGGGGCCACAGATACGCAGTATTTT	CASSLGSGGATDTQYF
.	TRBV7-9	.	TRBJ1-4	TGTGCCAGCAGCCGCTGGTTCTCCGACAGGCCTGCAACTAATGAAAAACTGTTTTTT	CASSRWFSDRPATNEKLFF